Presented here are 31 T cell receptor beta chains from one specimen sequenced in a study of cytomegalovirus exposure and HLA in healthy donors (dated by TCRdb to about 2017). Library creation used the immunoSEQ multiplex PCR assay. For the multiplex PCR, a mixture combining 60 forward primers for TCR Vbeta segments and 13 reverse primers for TCR Jbeta segments was used. This immuneACCESS table, as held by TCRdb, lists in-frame sequences with V and J called but not all clones. Of the missing ones, under half trace to an unresolved V gene in checked studies; the others have no known cause. The sample table shows more than 110,000 clones, and 65% to 80% are seen once. Approximately 8.3% of the sample belongs to the ten largest clones. Sequencing was performed on PBMCs. The receptors originated from a woman in her fifties or sixties in good health and CMV-seropositive.

The chain is built from TRBV19 and TRBJ2-3; 8 nucleotides align to TRBD2. Germline-derived CDR1 and CDR2 are LNHDA and SQIVND (reference sequence). J lost 0 bases, V lost 6 bases, and 8 bases had no gene match. The length of the CDR3 is 16 residues. CDR3 sequence: CASRARGRLSTDTQYF. CDR3 DNA sequence: TGTGCCAGTAGGGCACGCGGGAGGCTTAGCACAGATACGCAGTATTTT.

The J gene is TRBJ1-1, the V gene TRBV7-2; no definite D call. V lost 3 bases and J 4 bases, leaving 12 bases between the germline ends. Looked up from germline, CDR1 is SGHTA and CDR2 is FQGNSA. CDR3 length: 14 amino acids. The DNA for the CDR3 is TGTGCCAGCAGCTTCGACCGGCAGGTCACTGAAGCTTTCTTT. It is translated as CASSFDRQVTEAFF.

This chain uses TRBV28 with TRBJ1-1; TRBD1 matches 9 bases. The V segment lost 3 bases and the J segment 8 bases; nucleotides outside the gene matches: 13. The CDR3 extends over 16 amino acids. Germline V gene data show CDR1 as MDHEN and CDR2 as SYDVKM. The CDR3 DNA is TGTGCCAGCAGTTTCGCCGGGACAGGGAAAAGCTCGGAAGCTTTCTTT. Translated, it gives CASSFAGTGKSSEAFF.

This rearrangement joins TRBV29-1 to TRBJ2-5, with 10 bases aligning to TRBD2. The CDR3 spans 12 residues. V dropped 8 bases and J dropped 5; count of bases not matched to a gene: 5. The germline V gene has CDR1 SQVTM and CDR2 ANQGSEA. CDR3 loop: CSITSGVETQYF. CDR3 sequence (DNA): TGCAGCATAACTAGCGGGGTGGAGACCCAGTACTTC.

The J gene is TRBJ2-5, the V gene TRBV7-6; perhaps TRBD2 as D (6 bases). CDR3 length: 14 residues. Germline lookup yields CDR1 SGHVS and CDR2 FNYEAQ. V gave up 2 bases and J gave up 5 bases, with 12 bases separating them. This CDR3 is CASSLKAGPETQYF. CDR3 nucleotides: TGTGCCAGCAGCTTAAAGGCGGGGCCTGAGACCCAGTACTTC.

This chain joins TRBV19 and TRBJ1-5; possible D gene TRBD1, 6 bases. Germline V gene sequence: CDR1 LNHDA, CDR2 SQIVND (reference sequence). With 4 bases removed from V and 7 bases from J, the gap between germline ends came to 17 bases. The CDR3 is 15 amino acids. In nucleotides, the CDR3 is TGTGCCAGTAGTACCCCCAGGGGATCGAGACAGCCCCAGCATTTT. This gives the protein CASSTPRGSRQPQHF.

The gene calls are TRBV5-4 and TRBJ2-3; TRBD2 agrees at 8 bases. CDR3 length equals 17 residues. The germline CDR1 and CDR2 sequences are SGHNT and YYREEE (reference sequence). J lost 3 bases, V lost 4 bases, and 13 bases had no gene match. The CDR3 DNA follows: TGTGCCAGCAGCCCCGGGGGTAGCGGGGTTTTGACAGATACGCAGTATTTT. Protein sequence: CASSPGGSGVLTDTQYF.

The chain uses TRBV28 and TRBJ1-4, with D perhaps TRBD1 (6 bases). Germline V gene data show CDR1 as MDHEN and CDR2 as SYDVKM. Deletions cut 6 bases from V and 8 bases from J, with 13 bases between. This CDR3 has 13 amino acids. CDR3 DNA: TGTGCCAGCAGCGGGGCGGGGGGCGAAAAACTGTTTTTT. Its protein is CASSGAGGEKLFF.

This chain uses TRBV7-9 with TRBJ2-1; a possible D gene is TRBD2 (5 bases). In germline, CDR1 is SEHNR, CDR2 FQNEAQ (reference sequence). The CDR3 sequence is 14 residues long. Trimming took 3 bases from V and 5 from J, leaving 11 bases between them. The CDR3 DNA is TGTGCCAGCAGCTTCTCGGGATCCAACAATGAGCAGTTCTTC. Translating it yields CASSFSGSNNEQFF.

The rearrangement links TRBV25-1 to TRBJ2-5; 9 nucleotides match TRBD1. The germline V gene encodes CDR1 MGHDK and CDR2 SYGVNS. V was pared by 3 bases and J by 5 bases, with 4 bases of the junction left unmatched. The CDR3 spans 14 residues. CDR3 sequence reads: CASSDRTGEETQYF. The CDR3 region has the DNA TGTGCCAGCAGTGACCGGACAGGGGAGGAGACCCAGTACTTC.

The CDR3 bases are TGTGCCAGCTCTCCCGGAGATAGAGCAGCTAACTATGGCTACACCTTC. Protein product: CASSPGDRAANYGYTF. The V call is TRBV7-9, the J call TRBJ1-2; D uncertain. The V gene's germline CDR1 is SEHNR and CDR2 FQNEAQ (reference sequence). The CDR3 sequence is 16 residues long. V lost 8 bases to trimming and J lost 0 bases, with 19 bases between them.

The chain couples TRBV19 to TRBJ2-1; 7 positions agree with TRBD2. Germline V CDR1 and CDR2: LNHDA, SQIVND (reference sequence). The CDR3 contains 16 residues. Trimming took 6 bases from V and 8 from J; bases not matched to a gene: 16. The CDR3 loop reads CASSFYFAGVGDEQFF. The CDR3 bases are TGTGCCAGTAGCTTTTACTTCGCGGGGGTCGGGGATGAGCAGTTCTTC.

The rearrangement joins TRBV10-1 to TRBJ2-2; D might be TRBD1 (5 bases). V was clipped by 8 bases and J by 6 bases, with 19 bases between them. This CDR3 spans 15 amino acids. Germline CDR1 is WNHNN and CDR2 is SYGVQD (reference sequence). CDR3 nucleotide sequence: TGCGCCAGCCCTACCCTCAGGGCTTGGTCCGGGGAGCTGTTTTTT. Translation gives CASPTLRAWSGELFF.

V gene TRBV5-6 combines with J gene TRBJ1-1; D unclear. The ends were cut back, 4 bases at V and 1 base at J, with 11 bases in the middle. Germline values: CDR1 SGHDT, CDR2 YYEEEE. CDR3 length equals 14 residues. CDR3 DNA: TGTGCCAGCAGCCGAACCCGAGGGAACACTGAAGCTTTCTTT. Translation gives CASSRTRGNTEAFF.

V and J are TRBV2 and TRBJ1-5; 7 bases align to TRBD1. Trimming removed 6 bases from V and 3 bases from J; junction bases left unmatched: 8. CDR1 and CDR2 (germline): SNHLY, FYNNEI. This CDR3 is built from 15 residues. The CDR3 DNA is TGTGCCAGCAGCCAAGCAGGGGGGCCCAATCAGCCCCAGCATTTT. Translation gives CASSQAGGPNQPQHF.

This clone was picked up a small number of times. The chain carries TRBV6-4 and TRBJ1-4; 9 bases fit TRBD1. From germline, CDR1 is MRHNA and CDR2 SNTAGT. V trimming: 2 bases; J trimming: 6 bases; junction bases outside the gene matches: 7. The CDR3 extends over 16 amino acids. The DNA of the CDR3 is TGTGCCAGCAGTGACCGACCGGGACAGGGAGATGAAAAACTGTTTTTT. Its translation is CASSDRPGQGDEKLFF.

The CDR3 sequence is CASSLRDNEQFF. The CDR3 DNA reads TGCGCCAGCAGCTTGCGGGACAATGAGCAGTTCTTC. This chain connects TRBV5-1 to TRBJ2-1; D not certain. Looked up from germline, CDR1 is SGHRS and CDR2 is YFSETQ. The CDR3 is 12 amino acids. V lost 1 base and J 5 bases, leaving 4 bases between the germline ends.

The genes are TRBV4-2 and TRBJ2-3; TRBD2 agrees at 12 bases. Germline V lookup: CDR1 LGHNA, CDR2 YNFKEQ. The CDR3 consists of 18 residues. J was trimmed by 6 bases and V by 0 bases; bases with no gene match: 10. Written as DNA, the CDR3 is TGTGCCAGCAGCCAAGAAAAGGGGACTAGCGGGCAGCGGGATACGCAGTATTTT. This encodes CASSQEKGTSGQRDTQYF.

The gene calls are TRBV14 and TRBJ1-6; D is uncertain. CDR1 and CDR2 (germline): SGHDN, FVKESK. V was cut by 4 bases and J by 3 bases, with 7 bases left in between. The CDR3 has 14 residues. The CDR3 DNA reads as TGTGCCAGCAGCCTAACAGTCTATAATTCACCCCTCCACTTT. Translating it yields CASSLTVYNSPLHF.

The chain uses TRBV5-6 and TRBJ1-1; D is possibly TRBD1 (5 bases). V was pared by 6 bases and J by 5 bases, with 17 bases between. The CDR3 runs 14 residues. Per the germline V gene, CDR1 is SGHDT and CDR2 is YYEEEE. CDR3 amino acids: CASTPTRGWTEAFF. The CDR3 DNA sequence: TGTGCCAGCACCCCGACCCGGGGGTGGACTGAAGCTTTCTTT.

This clone was found a few times. J is TRBJ2-2 and V is TRBV10-3, with 8 bases lining up with TRBD2. Germline values: CDR1 ENHRY, CDR2 SYGVKD. This CDR3 spans 16 amino acids. V trimming: 2 bases; J trimming: 4 bases; junction bases outside the gene matches: 6. CDR3 region: CAISEIAGRSTGELFF. Here the CDR3 DNA reads TGTGCCATCAGTGAGATAGCGGGGAGAAGCACCGGGGAGCTGTTTTTT.

A remark on this clone: Other DNA sequences within the sample encode an identical CDR3. The chain recombines TRBV15 with TRBJ2-7; 8 bases line up with TRBD2. The CDR3 length is 14 residues. CDR1 is LNHNV and CDR2 is YYDKDF in the germline V gene (reference sequence). V was clipped by 0 bases and J by 3 bases; unmatched bases: 1. Here the CDR3 reads CATSRDAGGYEQYF. In nucleotides, the CDR3 is TGTGCCACCAGCAGAGATGCGGGGGGCTACGAGCAGTACTTC. Full variable domain (remainder filled in from reference TRBV15 and TRBJ2-7): DAMVIQNPRYQVTQFGKPVTLSCSQTLNHNVMYWYQQKSSQAPKLLFHYYDKDFNNEADTPDNFQSRRPNTSFCFLDIRSPGLGDTAMYLCATSRDAGGYEQYFGPGTRLTVT.

The chain is built from TRBV19 and TRBJ1-6; 9 nucleotides match TRBD1. Trimming at V came to 4 bases and at J to 9 bases, leaving 10 bases not matched to a gene. The CDR3 consists of 16 residues. Looked up from germline, CDR1 is LNHDA and CDR2 is SQIVND (reference sequence). CDR3 loop: CASSTRTGARGSPLHF. The CDR3 DNA is TGTGCCAGTAGTACGCGGACAGGGGCAAGGGGTTCACCCCTCCACTTT.

This chain uses TRBV5-1 with TRBJ2-5, with TRBD1 identical over 7 bases. Germline CDR1 and CDR2: SGHRS and YFSETQ. The length of the CDR3 is 14 residues. After removal of 4 bases from V and 0 bases from J, the junction contained 3 bases not matched to a gene. The CDR3 here is CASSPGQYQETQYF. The CDR3 coding sequence is TGCGCCAGCAGCCCGGGACAGTACCAAGAGACCCAGTACTTC.

This rearrangement joins TRBV5-1 to TRBJ1-4; D possibly corresponds to TRBD1 (5 bases). Trimming removed 0 bases from V and 5 bases from J, with 8 bases in between. This CDR3 is 14 amino acids long. CDR1 is SGHRS, CDR2 YFSETQ, per germline. CDR3 in amino acids: CASSLGQQNEKLFF. CDR3 in DNA: TGCGCCAGCAGCTTGGGACAGCAAAATGAAAAACTGTTTTTT.

This sequence joins TRBV19 and TRBJ1-1; 9 nucleotides agree with TRBD1. This CDR3 spans 15 amino acids. Unmatched junction bases numbered 10, after V lost 7 bases and J lost 4 bases. Per germline, CDR1 LNHDA and CDR2 SQIVND (reference sequence). The CDR3 loop is CASTQPGQGVTEAFF. The DNA for the CDR3 is TGTGCCAGTACCCAACCGGGACAGGGAGTCACTGAAGCTTTCTTT.

The chain carries TRBV9 and TRBJ2-3; perhaps TRBD2 as D (6 bases). The CDR3 is 14 residues long. Trimming left V 2 bases short and J 6 bases short, with 13 bases between. Germline CDR1 reads SGDLS; CDR2 reads YYNGEE. CDR3 sequence (DNA): TGTGCCAGCAGCGTCGGGACTTTGAGGGATACGCAGTATTTT. It codes for CASSVGTLRDTQYF.

The chain couples TRBV18 to TRBJ2-7, with D tentatively TRBD1 (5 bases). V was cut by 2 bases and J by 3 bases, with 8 bases left in between. CDR1 and CDR2 (germline): KGHSH, LQKENI. This CDR3 has 13 residues. CDR3 in amino acids: CASSPGANYEQYF. The CDR3 DNA reads as TGTGCCAGCTCACCAGGGGCCAACTACGAGCAGTACTTC.

V gene TRBV11-2 combines with J gene TRBJ1-3; D might be TRBD1 (5 bases). Looked up from germline, CDR1 is SGHAT and CDR2 is FQNNGV. The CDR3 spans 14 residues. V was pared by 4 bases and J by 2 bases, with 9 bases between. CDR3 residues: CASSYGTAGNTIYF. The DNA for the CDR3 is TGTGCCAGCAGCTACGGGACTGCTGGAAACACCATATATTTT.

In its sample, this clone was seen a few times. The rearrangement links TRBV19 to TRBJ1-5; D gene uncertain. CDR1 and CDR2 (germline): LNHDA, SQIVND (reference sequence). V was shortened by 6 bases and J by 0 bases, with 12 bases between the two germline ends. This CDR3 spans 15 amino acids. As DNA, the CDR3 is TGTGCCAGTAGATTAACCGAGTATAGCAATCAGCCCCAGCATTTT. Amino acid sequence: CASRLTEYSNQPQHF.

The chain links TRBV2 to TRBJ2-5, with D tentatively TRBD1 (5 bases). The J call may be faulty, since TRBJ2-7 better matches the DNA end. The CDR3 has 14 amino acids. Germline CDR1 is SNHLY and CDR2 is FYNNEI. The CDR3 bases are TGTGCCAGCAGTGCCGAACAGGCGCCACACGAGCAGTACTTC. Its protein product is CASSAEQAPHEQYF.